The 28 T cell receptor beta chains given below trace back to one sample, sequenced in a study of blood T cell repertoires in COVID-19. The method was immunoSEQ multiplex PCR; TCRdb's version includes in-frame clones alone and lacks a portion of them. This sample yields around 230,000 clones, of which over 75% are seen a single time; around 10% belongs to the top ten. Sequencing input: peripheral blood. The receptors were sampled from a man aged 50 or older with COVID-19, enrolled during active disease.

The CDR3 coding sequence is TGTGCCAGCAGCCAATCTCTGACAGGAGCAAACGGCGAGCAGTACTTC. Encoded protein: CASSQSLTGANGEQYF. V is TRBV16 and J is TRBJ2-7, with D possibly matching TRBD1 (6 bases). Between the trimmed V and J ends, which lost 0 bases and 6 bases, there was a span of 18 bases. Germline V gene data show CDR1 as KGHSY and CDR2 as FQNENV. This CDR3 comprises 16 residues. The whole variable domain, remainder taken from reference TRBV16 and TRBJ2-7, is GEEVAQTPKHLVRGEGQKAKLYCAPIKGHSYVFWYQQVLKNEFKFLISFQNENVFDETGMPKERFSAKCLPNSPCSLEIQATKLEDSAVYFCASSQSLTGANGEQYFGPGTRLTVT.

This chain connects TRBV28 to TRBJ1-5, with TRBD1 matching 7 bases. The ends lost 6 bases at V and 5 bases at J; junction bases unmatched: 7. The CDR3 consists of 14 residues. The germline V gene encodes CDR1 MDHEN and CDR2 SYDVKM. CDR3 residues: CASSSGTEYQPQHF. The DNA of the CDR3 is TGTGCCAGCAGCTCCGGGACAGAGTATCAGCCCCAGCATTTT.

The chain has TRBV11-2 and TRBJ1-5; D is unclear. From germline, CDR1 is SGHAT and CDR2 FQNNGV. The CDR3 is 15 amino acids. V gave up 4 bases and J gave up 3 bases, with 13 bases separating them. CDR3 in amino acids: CASSSSRVANQPQHF. The CDR3 region has the DNA TGTGCCAGCAGCTCATCGCGGGTGGCCAATCAGCCCCAGCATTTT.

The CDR3 is CASRGGMSSYEQYF. The CDR3 nucleotides read TGTGCCAGCAGGGGCGGGATGAGCTCCTACGAGCAGTACTTC. The J gene is TRBJ2-7, the V gene TRBV2; possibly TRBD2 for D (6 bases). The length of the CDR3 is 14 residues. Trimming cost V 6 bases and J 0 bases, with 12 bases left between them. The V gene's germline CDR1 is SNHLY and CDR2 FYNNEI.

The chain has TRBV9 and TRBJ2-3; 12 nucleotides agree with TRBD2. CDR3 length: 16 amino acids. Per germline, CDR1 SGDLS and CDR2 YYNGEE. V lost 3 bases, J lost 3 bases, and 5 bases stayed unmatched. The CDR3 sequence: CASSARLAGETDTQYF. Written as DNA, the CDR3 is TGTGCCAGCAGCGCGCGACTAGCGGGGGAAACAGATACGCAGTATTTT.

The J gene is TRBJ1-6, the V gene TRBV9; TRBD1 is a possible D gene (5 bases). The germline V and J ends were trimmed by 3 bases and 4 bases, with 14 bases remaining between them. The germline gives CDR1 SGDLS, CDR2 YYNGEE. This CDR3 has 16 amino acids. CDR3 coding DNA: TGTGCCAGCAGCGCCACTGGGGCAGGGTATAATTCACCCCTCCACTTT. This translates into CASSATGAGYNSPLHF.

The rearrangement links TRBV3-1 (or the pseudogene TRBV3-2) to TRBJ2-1; TRBD2 matches at 10 bases. V lost 0 bases to trimming and J lost 6 bases; unmatched junction nucleotides: 5. The V gene's germline CDR1 is LGHDT and CDR2 YNNKEL (reference sequence). The CDR3 is 16 amino acids. The chain's CDR3 is CASSQDLASGSNEQFF. The CDR3 nucleotides are TGTGCCAGCAGCCAAGATTTGGCTAGCGGGAGCAATGAGCAGTTCTTC.

The chain couples TRBV7-9 to TRBJ2-1; D is possibly TRBD1 (5 bases). Per the germline V gene, CDR1 is SEHNR and CDR2 is FQNEAQ (reference sequence). Trimming removed 2 bases at V and 15 bases at J, with 8 bases between. The CDR3 covers 10 residues. The CDR3 DNA reads as TGTGCCAGCAGCTTACAGGGTCTGTTCTTC. This translates into CASSLQGLFF.

V gene TRBV12-3 or TRBV12-4 combines with J gene TRBJ2-2, with D unresolved. This CDR3 spans 13 amino acids. Trimming pared 8 bases from V and 1 base from J, leaving 8 bases between. CDR3 residues: CASPEVNTGELFF. As DNA, the CDR3 is TGTGCCAGCCCCGAGGTGAACACCGGGGAGCTGTTTTTT.

This rearrangement joins TRBV10-3 to TRBJ2-7; D is perhaps TRBD1 (6 bases). This CDR3 region has 13 residues. The ends were cut back, 2 bases at V and 1 base at J, with 6 bases in the middle. Germline V gives CDR1 ENHRY, CDR2 SYGVKD. The CDR3 spells CAISEGQSYEQYF. Written as DNA, the CDR3 is TGTGCCATCAGTGAGGGACAGTCCTACGAGCAGTACTTC.

The V call is TRBV2, the J call TRBJ2-4, with 10 bases aligning to TRBD2. With 4 bases clipped from V and 2 bases from J, the junction kept 8 bases outside the gene matches. Germline V gene data show CDR1 as SNHLY and CDR2 as FYNNEI. The CDR3 has 17 amino acids. Here the CDR3 reads CASSVPSSGSSKNIQYF. The CDR3 DNA reads TGTGCCAGCAGTGTACCCTCTAGCGGGAGTTCCAAAAACATTCAGTACTTC.

The J gene is TRBJ2-3, the V gene TRBV5-4, with 8 bases fitting TRBD1. Looked up from germline, CDR1 is SGHNT and CDR2 is YYREEE (reference sequence). The CDR3 has 14 amino acids. After removal of 7 bases from V and 4 bases from J, the junction contained 8 bases not matched to a gene. The CDR3 sequence is CASQTGESPDTQYF. CDR3 nucleotide sequence: TGTGCCAGCCAGACAGGGGAGAGCCCAGATACGCAGTATTTT.

The V call is TRBV5-1, the J call TRBJ1-3; no clear D. V was clipped by 0 bases and J by 7 bases, with 8 bases between them. The CDR3 loop spans 13 amino acids. Looked up from germline, CDR1 is SGHRS and CDR2 is YFSETQ. CDR3 DNA: TGCGCCAGCAGCTTGGGGGCGGGGAACACCATATATTTT. It yields the protein CASSLGAGNTIYF.

This clone has more than one count but fewer than ten. This chain links TRBV3-1 (or the pseudogene TRBV3-2) with TRBJ1-1; D uncertain. The length of the CDR3 is 17 residues. Germline-derived CDR1 and CDR2 are LGHDT and YNNKEL (reference sequence). The V end was cut by 4 bases, the J end by 7 bases, with 25 bases between. CDR3 loop: CASSPTPWPGMSVEAFF. DNA of the CDR3: TGTGCCAGCAGCCCCACCCCCTGGCCGGGGATGAGTGTTGAAGCTTTCTTT.

CDR3 region: CASSLAIGQGSGNTEAFF. CDR3 coding DNA: TGTGCCAGCAGCTTAGCGATAGGGCAGGGGAGTGGGAACACTGAAGCTTTCTTT. This chain uses TRBV7-9 with TRBJ1-1, with D possibly TRBD1 on 6 matching bases. V was trimmed by 0 bases and J by 1 base, leaving 18 bases between them. The germline gives CDR1 SEHNR, CDR2 FQNEAQ (reference sequence). The CDR3 is 18 amino acids.

This sequence joins TRBV5-4 and TRBJ1-1, with 7 bases lining up with TRBD1. This CDR3 has 13 amino acids. The trim removed 5 bases at V and 5 bases at J, leaving 6 bases unmatched. Germline V lookup: CDR1 SGHNT, CDR2 YYREEE (reference sequence). Here the CDR3 reads CASSPTGRTEAFF. The CDR3 region has the DNA TGTGCCAGCAGTCCGACAGGGAGGACTGAAGCTTTCTTT.

The chain joins TRBV5-1 to TRBJ1-3; TRBD1 is a possible D gene (5 bases). CDR3 length equals 19 residues. In germline, CDR1 is SGHRS, CDR2 YFSETQ. V lost 2 bases to trimming and J lost 0 bases, with 21 bases between them. CDR3 DNA: TGCGCCAGCAGCTTTCGAGTAGACAGAAGAGAATTCTCTGGAAACACCATATATTTT. It encodes CASSFRVDRREFSGNTIYF.

The V gene is TRBV12-5, the J gene TRBJ1-4, with 7 positions matching TRBD1. J gave up 8 bases and V 0 bases, and 9 bases lay outside the gene matches. Germline assignment: CDR1 LGHNT and CDR2 FRNRAP. CDR3 length equals 16 residues. DNA of the CDR3: TGTGCTAGTGGTTTGGTACAAAGGGGGCGAAAAGAAAAACTGTTTTTT. Amino acids: CASGLVQRGRKEKLFF.

The chain combines TRBV2 with TRBJ2-5; a possible D gene is TRBD1 (5 bases). The V gene lost 6 bases and the J gene lost 4 bases, with 12 bases spanning the gap. Germline V CDR1 and CDR2: SNHLY, FYNNEI. The CDR3 contains 13 residues. Here the CDR3 DNA reads TGTGCCAGCAGCGGCCCAGGGATAGAGACCCAGTACTTC. Protein sequence: CASSGPGIETQYF.

The chain uses TRBV19 and TRBJ1-5, with D unclear. Germline loops: CDR1 LNHDA, CDR2 SQIVND (reference sequence). This CDR3 spans 14 amino acids. V lost 6 bases and J lost 2, with 11 bases in between. The CDR3 DNA reads as TGTGCCAGTAGGGACCCCGGGGGCAATCAGCCCCAGCATTTT. As protein: CASRDPGGNQPQHF.

The V call is TRBV11-2, the J call TRBJ2-7; maybe TRBD1 (5 bases). CDR1 is SGHAT and CDR2 is FQNNGV in the germline V gene. This CDR3 region has 14 residues. V gave up 2 bases and J gave up 1 base, with 9 bases separating them. The CDR3 DNA reads as TGTGCCAGCAGCTTATCCAGGGTATCCTACGAGCAGTACTTC. Amino acids: CASSLSRVSYEQYF.

The CDR3 nucleotides read TGTGCCAGCAGCAATACCGGGACTAGCGGGAGTTACGAGCAGTACTTC. Its protein product is CASSNTGTSGSYEQYF. The genes are TRBV7-9 and TRBJ2-7, with TRBD2 identical over 14 bases. Per germline, CDR1 SEHNR and CDR2 FQNEAQ (reference sequence). The CDR3 spans 16 residues. The ends lost 5 bases at V and 4 bases at J; junction bases unmatched: 7.

The genes are TRBV6-5 and TRBJ1-3; perhaps TRBD1 as D (5 bases). In germline, CDR1 is MNHEY, CDR2 SVGAGI. The V end lost 11 bases, the J end lost 1 base, and 15 bases lay between the germline ends. This CDR3 spans 14 amino acids. This CDR3 reads CALGGVASGNTIYF. CDR3 nucleotides: TGTGCCCTGGGGGGGGTAGCATCTGGAAACACCATATATTTT.

The chain has TRBV5-1 and TRBJ2-2, with TRBD2 identical over 9 bases. V shed 0 bases, J shed 4 bases, and the junction held 1 base outside the gene matches. This CDR3 has 15 amino acids. Germline lookup yields CDR1 SGHRS and CDR2 YFSETQ. CDR3 amino acids: CASSLETSGTGELFF. Written as DNA, the CDR3 is TGCGCCAGCAGCTTGGAGACTAGCGGCACCGGGGAGCTGTTTTTT.

The chain recombines TRBV15 with TRBJ1-2, with 7 bases matching TRBD1. CDR3 length: 15 amino acids. Germline V gene sequence: CDR1 LNHNV, CDR2 YYDKDF (reference sequence). V shed 3 bases, J shed 6 bases, and the junction held 10 bases outside the gene matches. The CDR3 sequence: CATSRGTGALNGYTF. CDR3 nucleotide sequence: TGTGCCACCAGCAGGGGAACAGGGGCGTTAAATGGCTACACCTTC.

The V gene is TRBV25-1, the J gene TRBJ1-6; D is unresolved. Trimming cost V 7 bases and J 12 bases, with 22 bases left between them. The CDR3 length is 15 residues. Germline-derived CDR1 and CDR2 are MGHDK and SYGVNS. CDR3 amino acids: CASITSVGRLKPLHF. For the CDR3, the DNA is TGTGCCAGCATAACTTCGGTCGGGAGATTGAAACCCCTCCACTTT.

The V and J genes are TRBV7-8 and TRBJ2-5; the D gene is possibly TRBD2 (7 bases). From germline, CDR1 is SGHVS and CDR2 FQNEAQ. The V gene lost 1 base and the J gene lost 5 bases, with 17 bases spanning the gap. The CDR3 loop spans 16 amino acids. As DNA, the CDR3 is TGTGCCAGCAGCTTAGTGGGAGGGGGAATTGTGGAGACCCAGTACTTC. It translates to CASSLVGGGIVETQYF.

The chain has TRBV11-1 and TRBJ2-1; 10 bases are a match to TRBD2. V was pared by 5 bases and J by 8 bases, with 12 bases of the junction left unmatched. CDR3 length equals 16 residues. Germline assignment: CDR1 SGHAT and CDR2 FQDESV (reference sequence). The CDR3, as DNA: TGTGCCAGCAGCCCCGGGCTAGCGGGGGAGATTGATGAGCAGTTCTTC. Its translation is CASSPGLAGEIDEQFF.